Each of the 30 T cell receptor beta chains below was sequenced from the same sample in a study of blood T cell repertoires in COVID-19. The table came from immunoSEQ multiplex PCR; TCRdb's copy has only in-frame clones and leaves some out. The table records 200,000 or so clones, roughly 80% of them present only once. The sequenced sample was peripheral blood. The receptors here all came from a woman aged 40-49 years with acute or convalescent COVID-19.

The chain is built from TRBV11-2 and TRBJ1-5; 10 positions match TRBD1. V lost 5 bases, J lost 6 bases, and 10 bases stayed unmatched. CDR1 and CDR2 from the germline V gene are SGHAT and FQNNGV. CDR3 length: 16 residues. The CDR3 DNA is TGTGCCAGCAGCCCCCTCGGGACAGGGGATCGTCAGCCCCAGCATTTT. Translating gives CASSPLGTGDRQPQHF.

The chain uses TRBV12-3 or TRBV12-4 and TRBJ1-1; no clear D. Between the trimmed V and J ends, which lost 0 bases and 14 bases, there was a span of 13 bases. The CDR3 consists of 12 residues. The CDR3 DNA reads TGTGCCAGCAGTTTAGCTTCCCCCCGAGCCTTCTTT. Amino acids: CASSLASPRAFF.

The chain has TRBV30 and TRBJ1-5, with 11 bases fitting TRBD1. The CDR3 extends over 14 amino acids. Per germline, CDR1 GTSNPN and CDR2 SVGIG (reference sequence). Losses at the gene ends were 1 base for V and 5 bases for J; bases not matched to a gene: 1. CDR3 loop: CAWSEGQGDQPQHF. CDR3 nucleotides: TGTGCCTGGAGTGAGGGACAGGGGGATCAGCCCCAGCATTTT.

The V call is TRBV15, the J call TRBJ1-4, with 11 bases identical to TRBD1. CDR1 and CDR2 (germline): LNHNV, YYDKDF (reference sequence). The CDR3 is 15 residues long. V shed 3 bases and J 6 bases; nucleotides not matched to a gene: 3. CDR3 bases: TGTGCCACCAGCAGCCGGACAGGGGGCGATGAAAAACTGTTTTTT. It is translated as CATSSRTGGDEKLFF.

The DNA of the CDR3 is TGTGCCAGCAGTTACTCAGGCAGCGCCTCTGGAAACACCATATATTTT. Protein: CASSYSGSASGNTIYF. This chain joins TRBV6-5 and TRBJ1-3; D is undetermined. This CDR3 has 16 amino acids. The V end was cut by 0 bases, the J end by 0 bases, with 9 bases between. CDR1 MNHEY and CDR2 SVGAGI come from the germline V gene.

This clone occurred once. The chain employs TRBV28 and TRBJ2-1; D is possibly TRBD2 (7 bases). V lost 8 bases to trimming and J lost 7 bases, with 12 bases between them. This CDR3 is 12 amino acids long. Germline V gene sequence: CDR1 MDHEN, CDR2 SYDVKM. DNA for the CDR3: TGTGCCAGCGGCGGGGGCCAAAATGAGCAGTTCTTC. Residues: CASGGGQNEQFF.

The rearrangement uses TRBV13 and TRBJ1-6, with 7 bases fitting TRBD1. Unmatched junction bases numbered 6, after V lost 5 bases and J lost 5 bases. This CDR3 is 15 amino acids long. CDR1 is PRHDT and CDR2 is FYEKMQ in the germline V gene (reference sequence). CDR3 region: CASSRDRADNSPLHF. The DNA of the CDR3 is TGTGCCAGCAGCCGAGACAGGGCAGATAATTCACCCCTCCACTTT.

This chain connects TRBV27 to TRBJ2-1, with D uncertain. Between the trimmed V and J ends, which lost 4 bases and 2 bases, there was a span of 15 bases. This CDR3 comprises 16 residues. Looked up from germline, CDR1 is MNHEY and CDR2 is SMNVEV (reference sequence). The DNA for the CDR3 is TGTGCCAGCAGTTGGGCCGCGAGCCTTACCTACAATGAGCAGTTCTTC. It encodes CASSWAASLTYNEQFF.

The chain carries TRBV3-1 (or the pseudogene TRBV3-2) and TRBJ1-5; D is undetermined. V lost 4 bases, J lost 3 bases, and 7 bases lay in between. CDR1 and CDR2 (germline): LGHDT, YNNKEL (reference sequence). This CDR3 is 13 amino acids long. CDR3 sequence reads: CASSRGYNQPQHF. DNA for the CDR3: TGTGCCAGCAGCCGCGGGTACAATCAGCCCCAGCATTTT.

The chain has TRBV5-1 and TRBJ2-7, with D tentatively TRBD2 (6 bases). Trimming removed 3 bases at V and 1 base at J, with 20 bases between. The CDR3 is 17 residues long. Germline values: CDR1 SGHRS, CDR2 YFSETQ. The CDR3 sequence: CASSWRIGTATSYEQYF. CDR3 sequence (DNA): TGCGCCAGCAGCTGGAGGATCGGGACTGCTACATCCTACGAGCAGTACTTC.

Only a few counts were recorded for this clone. The V call is TRBV15, the J call TRBJ2-3, with TRBD2 as a possible D gene (5 bases). The V and J ends lost 3 bases and 3 bases respectively, with 19 bases between them. This CDR3 spans 17 amino acids. Germline V gene lookup returns CDR1 LNHNV and CDR2 YYDKDF (reference sequence). CDR3: CATSRSDRARGTDTQYF. The CDR3 nucleotides read TGTGCCACCAGCAGGTCCGACCGCGCGAGAGGGACAGATACGCAGTATTTT.

The V and J genes are TRBV4-2 and TRBJ2-3; 7 positions agree with TRBD2. J lost 0 bases, V lost 4 bases, and 13 bases had no gene match. The CDR3 runs 18 residues. CDR1 LGHNA and CDR2 YNFKEQ come from the germline V gene. The chain's CDR3 is CASSRSWGWGGSTDTQYF. The CDR3 DNA follows: TGTGCCAGCAGCCGCAGCTGGGGGTGGGGGGGGAGCACAGATACGCAGTATTTT.

The rearrangement links TRBV4-1 to TRBJ2-6; TRBD1 aligns across 9 bases. This CDR3 has 18 amino acids. Germline CDR1 reads MGHRA; CDR2 reads YSYEKL. V dropped 3 bases and J dropped 2; count of bases not matched to a gene: 8. The CDR3 sequence is CASSHQQGARAGANVLTF. The DNA of the CDR3 is TGCGCCAGCAGCCACCAACAGGGGGCGCGGGCTGGGGCCAACGTCCTGACTTTC.

V and J are TRBV7-2 and TRBJ2-7; D gene uncertain. The germline V and J ends were trimmed by 0 bases and 0 bases, with 12 bases remaining between them. This CDR3 has 16 amino acids. CDR1 and CDR2 (germline): SGHTA, FQGNSA. The CDR3, as DNA: TGTGCCAGCAGCTTAGCCCCCCACTCGAGCTCCTACGAGCAGTACTTC. Residues: CASSLAPHSSSYEQYF.

This clone occurred a few times. The chain employs TRBV2 and TRBJ1-6; perhaps TRBD1 as D (5 bases). Looked up from germline, CDR1 is SNHLY and CDR2 is FYNNEI. Deletions cut 2 bases from V and 8 bases from J, with 13 bases between. The CDR3 spans 15 residues. The CDR3 loop is CASSEPGTWDSPLHF. The CDR3 DNA reads as TGTGCCAGCAGTGAACCAGGGACTTGGGATTCACCCCTCCACTTT.

This rearrangement joins TRBV6-2 or TRBV6-3 to TRBJ1-5; 7 nucleotides match TRBD1. The CDR3 is 15 amino acids. V shed 2 bases, J shed 6 bases, and the junction held 7 bases outside the gene matches. Germline values: CDR1 MNHEY, CDR2 SVGEGT. The CDR3 DNA reads TGTGCCAGCAGTTACACAGGGGAATTAGCTCAGCCCCAGCATTTT. Amino acid sequence: CASSYTGELAQPQHF.

The count of this clone is one. CDR3 in DNA: TGTGCCAGCAGTTTTGATATCTTGACAGACAATCAGCCCCAGCATTTT. This codes for CASSFDILTDNQPQHF. This chain uses TRBV28 with TRBJ1-5, with D perhaps matching TRBD1 (5 bases). In germline, CDR1 is MDHEN, CDR2 SYDVKM. The V end was cut by 3 bases, the J end by 3 bases, with 15 bases between. CDR3 length: 16 amino acids.

The CDR3 sequence is CATSTPSGSFAYEQYF. In DNA, the CDR3 is TGTGCCACCAGCACACCTAGCGGGAGTTTCGCCTACGAGCAGTACTTC. The chain links TRBV15 to TRBJ2-7; 10 bases agree with TRBD2. V was clipped by 4 bases and J by 2 bases; unmatched bases: 8. Germline V CDR1 and CDR2: LNHNV, YYDKDF (reference sequence). This CDR3 contains 16 residues.

Comment on this clone: The germline gene is not matched at one end of the junction; a read error may be the cause. The chain is built from TRBV28 and TRBJ2-7, with 14 bases fitting TRBD2. CDR1 is MDHEN and CDR2 is SYDVKM in the germline V gene. There are 14 residues in the CDR3. The CDR3 loop is CASSLRGTSGGFHF. The CDR3 DNA reads TGTGCCAGCAGTTTGAGGGGGACTAGCGGGGGCTTTCACTTC.

V is TRBV3-1 (or the pseudogene TRBV3-2) and J is TRBJ2-5; 8 bases map to TRBD2. V lost 4 bases, J lost 1 base, and 5 bases stayed unmatched. The CDR3 runs 15 residues. Germline V CDR1 and CDR2: LGHDT, YNNKEL (reference sequence). The CDR3 coding sequence is TGTGCCAGCAGCCGAGCGGGGGCCCTCCAAGAGACCCAGTACTTC. This translates into CASSRAGALQETQYF.

With regard to this clone: This sample also contains other DNA sequences that code for the same CDR3. The rearrangement joins TRBV12-3 or TRBV12-4 to TRBJ1-1, with D tentatively TRBD1 (6 bases). The CDR3 contains 11 residues. Trimming cost V 5 bases and J 7 bases, with 8 bases left between them. The CDR3 region has the DNA TGTGCCAGCAGTCTGACAGGTGAAGCTTTCTTT. Its translation is CASSLTGEAFF.

This chain links TRBV18 with TRBJ1-1; unclear D gene. V lost 1 base and J 0 bases, leaving 9 bases between the germline ends. CDR3 length equals 15 residues. Germline CDR1 and CDR2: KGHSH and LQKENI. The CDR3 protein is CASSPQPEMNTEAFF. CDR3 sequence (DNA): TGTGCCAGCTCACCACAACCAGAAATGAACACTGAAGCTTTCTTT.

The genes are TRBV5-4 and TRBJ2-7; 8 bases match TRBD2. CDR3 length: 15 amino acids. The germline V gene has CDR1 SGHNT and CDR2 YYREEE (reference sequence). V was pared by 4 bases and J by 5 bases, with 11 bases of the junction left unmatched. The CDR3 DNA follows: TGTGCCAGCAGCCTCATTTCGACTAGCGTCCACGAGCAGTACTTC. This sequence encodes CASSLISTSVHEQYF.

The chain uses TRBV7-9 and TRBJ1-2; perhaps TRBD1 as D (6 bases). Germline assignment: CDR1 SEHNR and CDR2 FQNEAQ (reference sequence). The V gene lost 6 bases and the J gene lost 1 base, with 15 bases spanning the gap. The CDR3 runs 15 residues. CDR3 amino acids: CASRPRDIYNYGYTF. CDR3 in DNA: TGTGCCAGCAGGCCCCGGGACATTTATAACTATGGCTACACCTTC.

The chain uses TRBV16 and TRBJ2-5, with TRBD2 matching 7 bases. V shed 3 bases, J shed 4 bases, and the junction held 5 bases outside the gene matches. The CDR3 runs to 14 residues. Per germline, CDR1 KGHSY and CDR2 FQNENV. The CDR3 sequence: CASSQSSGRETQYF. DNA of the CDR3: TGTGCCAGCAGCCAGTCTAGCGGAAGAGAGACCCAGTACTTC. Drawing the rest from reference TRBV16 and TRBJ2-5, the complete variable domain is GEEVAQTPKHLVRGEGQKAKLYCAPIKGHSYVFWYQQVLKNEFKFLISFQNENVFDETGMPKERFSAKCLPNSPCSLEIQATKLEDSAVYFCASSQSSGRETQYFGPGTRLLVL.

V is TRBV11-2 and J is TRBJ1-2; D unclear. This CDR3 is built from 14 residues. Looked up from germline, CDR1 is SGHAT and CDR2 is FQNNGV. The V and J ends lost 1 base and 3 bases respectively, with 9 bases between them. The CDR3 protein is CASSLGSFHYGYTF. In nucleotides, the CDR3 is TGTGCCAGCAGCTTAGGTAGTTTTCACTATGGCTACACCTTC.

Only one count was recorded for this clone. The chain joins TRBV18 to TRBJ2-2; 7 bases map to TRBD2. Germline values: CDR1 KGHSH, CDR2 LQKENI. The CDR3 is 15 residues long. After removal of 6 bases from V and 4 bases from J, the junction contained 8 bases not matched to a gene. The CDR3 nucleotides are TGTGCCAGCTCCCCCGCAGGGACTACCACCGGGGAGCTGTTTTTT. This encodes CASSPAGTTTGELFF.

The rearrangement joins TRBV14 to TRBJ2-5; TRBD2 matches at 9 bases. The junction had 14 bases not matched to a gene; V was cut back by 4 bases and J by 5 bases. The CDR3 length is 17 residues. The germline CDR1 and CDR2 sequences are SGHDN and FVKESK. The CDR3: CASSPGGSGRVVETQYF. CDR3 coding DNA: TGTGCCAGCAGCCCCGGCGGTAGCGGGAGAGTTGTGGAGACCCAGTACTTC. Complete variable domain (other parts from reference TRBV14 and TRBJ2-5): EAGVTQFPSHSVIEKGQTVTLRCDPISGHDNLYWYRRVMGKEIKFLLHFVKESKQDESGMPNNRFLAERTGGTYSTLKVQPAELEDSGVYFCASSPGGSGRVVETQYFGPGTRLLVL.

CDR3 DNA: TGTGCCAGCAGCTTACTGGCTAGCGGGAGGTCCTACGAGCAGTACTTC. It specifies CASSLLASGRSYEQYF. The chain recombines TRBV11-2 with TRBJ2-7; 11 bases align to TRBD2. The CDR3 is made up of 16 amino acids. Germline CDR1 SGHAT, CDR2 FQNNGV. V trimming: 2 bases; J trimming: 1 base; junction bases outside the gene matches: 4.

The sample holds a few counts of this clone. The rearrangement uses TRBV18 and TRBJ2-1; D ambiguous. V shed 1 base and J shed 8 bases, with 6 bases lying between them. From germline, CDR1 is KGHSH and CDR2 LQKENI. CDR3 length: 12 residues. CDR3 DNA sequence: TGTGCCAGCTCACCACTTATCGATGAGCAGTTCTTC. Translating gives CASSPLIDEQFF.